This TCR beta chain was identified in a study of radiotherapy plus CTLA-4 blockade in lung cancer. Study summary: Objective responses arose in approximately 17% of patients, and 25% to 35% experienced disease control.

The V end was cut by 0 bases, the J end by 8 bases, with 19 bases between. This CDR3 has 17 amino acids. Germline V lookup: CDR1 SGHTA, CDR2 FQGNSA. Profiled with immunoSEQ multiplex PCR; TCRdb holds only in-frame clones, not every one. The table records about 45,000 clones, roughly 60% of them present only once. V and J are TRBV7-2 and TRBJ1-4; D is unresolved. The input for sequencing was peripheral blood, taken from a patient treated with radiotherapy plus ipilimumab. The receptor was derived from a human donor with non-small cell lung cancer who had a partial response to radiotherapy plus ipilimumab. CDR3 amino acids: CASSLARELGLGEKLFF. The CDR3 bases are TGTGCCAGCAGCTTAGCTCGGGAATTGGGCTTGGGAGAAAAACTGTTTTTT.